The 20 T cell receptor beta chains presented below share a single source sample, sequenced in a study of beta chain features in type 1 diabetes. Reverse transcription of all isolated RNA meant that expressed TCRB transcripts were sequenced. Sequencing was performed with immunoSEQ multiplex PCR; in TCRdb, only in-frame clones are kept and a portion is missing. This sample has under 400,000 clones, with around 20% found just once. Sequencing used naive CD4+ T cells from blood. The source is a woman aged 18-29 years in good health.

This chain uses TRBV11-3 with TRBJ2-3, with 8 nucleotides matching TRBD2. V trimming: 4 bases; J trimming: 5 bases; junction bases outside the gene matches: 11. Germline CDR1 reads SGHNT; CDR2 reads YENEEA. CDR3 length equals 16 residues. The CDR3 region is CASSSYQREFGDTQYF. CDR3 sequence (DNA): TGTGCCAGCAGCTCGTACCAGCGGGAGTTCGGAGATACGCAGTATTTT.

The J gene is TRBJ1-1, the V gene TRBV5-1; a weak D match, TRBD1 (6 bases). V was shortened by 4 bases and J by 3 bases, with 16 bases between the two germline ends. The germline V gene encodes CDR1 SGHRS and CDR2 YFSETQ. The CDR3 contains 15 residues. As DNA, the CDR3 is TGCGCCAGCAGCCAGTGGGGGGGGGCGGACACTGAAGCTTTCTTT. Its protein product is CASSQWGGADTEAFF. The full variable domain, its missing parts supplied by reference TRBV5-1 and TRBJ1-1, is KAGVTQTPRYLIKTRGQQVTLSCSPISGHRSVSWYQQTPGQGLQFLFEYFSETQRNKGNFPGRFSGRQFSNSRSEMNVSTLELGDSALYLCASSQWGGADTEAFFGQGTRLTVV.

The chain uses TRBV29-1 and TRBJ2-7, with a possible D match to TRBD2 (6 bases). The CDR3 has 12 residues. CDR1 is SQVTM and CDR2 is ANQGSEA in the germline V gene. V lost 5 bases, J lost 6 bases, and 14 bases lay in between. CDR3 sequence reads: CSVSGLTVEQYF. The CDR3 nucleotides read TGCAGCGTTTCGGGACTTACCGTCGAGCAGTACTTC.

This clone was seen more than once but under ten times. The chain links TRBV5-6 to TRBJ2-2, with 10 positions matching TRBD1. From germline, CDR1 is SGHDT and CDR2 YYEEEE. Trimming at V came to 3 bases and at J to 2 bases, leaving 7 bases not matched to a gene. The CDR3 totals 17 residues. CDR3 sequence: CASSSYRDRGNTGELFF. CDR3 DNA sequence: TGTGCCAGCAGCTCATACCGGGACAGGGGTAACACCGGGGAGCTGTTTTTT.

CDR3 DNA sequence: TGTGCCAGCAGCGTAGACCAGGGGGCAGATACGCAGTATTTT. It yields the protein CASSVDQGADTQYF. This chain joins TRBV9 and TRBJ2-3; 7 nucleotides align to TRBD1. V gave up 0 bases and J gave up 4 bases; unmatched junction bases: 2. Germline V CDR1 and CDR2: SGDLS, YYNGEE. CDR3 length equals 14 residues.

The V call is TRBV6-1, the J call TRBJ1-5, with 7 positions matching TRBD1. This CDR3 contains 14 residues. V dropped 6 bases and J dropped 6; count of bases not matched to a gene: 8. Per germline, CDR1 MNHNS and CDR2 SASEGT. CDR3 DNA: TGTGCCAGCAGGACGACAGGGATCTCTCAGCCCCAGCATTTT. It yields the protein CASRTTGISQPQHF.

J is TRBJ2-6 and V is TRBV10-3; TRBD1 matches at 8 bases. The CDR3 is 19 amino acids. The germline gives CDR1 ENHRY, CDR2 SYGVKD. Trimming at V came to 6 bases and at J to 3 bases, leaving 16 bases not matched to a gene. DNA of the CDR3: TGTGCCATCAGGAGGGGTCAGGGGGCCGCCTTGGGTGGGGCCAACGTCCTGACTTTC. It specifies CAIRRGQGAALGGANVLTF.

The chain joins TRBV5-1 to TRBJ2-6; 7 nucleotides match TRBD1. The V gene's germline CDR1 is SGHRS and CDR2 YFSETQ. This CDR3 is 17 amino acids long. The V segment lost 3 bases and the J segment 1 base; nucleotides outside the gene matches: 7. The CDR3: CASSSGTASSGANVLTF. CDR3 nucleotides: TGCGCCAGCAGCTCCGGGACAGCCTCGTCTGGGGCCAACGTCCTGACTTTC.

V is TRBV19 and J is TRBJ2-7; tentative D call: TRBD1 (5 bases). The CDR3 is 16 residues long. Germline V gene data show CDR1 as LNHDA and CDR2 as SQIVND (reference sequence). The V end lost 6 bases, the J end lost 0 bases, and 18 bases lay between the germline ends. The CDR3 spells CASSDKGSASSYEQYF. CDR3 nucleotide sequence: TGTGCCAGTAGCGATAAGGGGTCGGCGAGCTCCTACGAGCAGTACTTC.

In this sample, this clone turned up a few times. The chain joins TRBV4-1 to TRBJ1-2, with 8 bases identical to TRBD1. The junction had 3 bases not matched to a gene; V was cut back by 0 bases and J by 0 bases. The CDR3 is 16 residues long. CDR1 and CDR2 (germline): MGHRA, YSYEKL. CDR3 in DNA: TGCGCCAGCAGCCAAGATAGGGACAGGACTAACTATGGCTACACCTTC. Its translation: CASSQDRDRTNYGYTF.

This chain's CDR3 is CASSVVLTQGATTQYF. The DNA for the CDR3 is TGTGCCAGCAGCGTAGTCCTCACACAGGGGGCAACGACCCAGTACTTC. V and J are TRBV9 and TRBJ2-5, with 9 nucleotides matching TRBD1. The CDR3 has 16 residues. J gave up 7 bases and V 0 bases, and 10 bases lay outside the gene matches. Germline V gives CDR1 SGDLS, CDR2 YYNGEE.

The rearrangement uses TRBV9 and TRBJ2-1; the D is unclear. There are 14 residues in the CDR3. V lost 3 bases and J lost 0, with 7 bases in between. The V gene's germline CDR1 is SGDLS and CDR2 YYNGEE. In nucleotides, the CDR3 is TGTGCCAGCAGCGGGGCGAGCTCCTACAATGAGCAGTTCTTC. Protein product: CASSGASSYNEQFF. The whole variable domain, filled in from reference TRBV9 and TRBJ2-1, reads DSGVTQTPKHLITATGQRVTLRCSPRSGDLSVYWYQQSLDQGLQFLIQYYNGEERAKGNILERFSAQQFPDLHSELNLSSLELGDSALYFCASSGASSYNEQFFGPGTRLTVL.

This clone came up a few times. The chain employs TRBV6-6 and TRBJ2-7, with D perhaps TRBD2 (6 bases). Germline V gene data show CDR1 as MNHNY and CDR2 as SVGAGI (reference sequence). V lost 2 bases, J lost 5 bases, and 16 bases lay in between. The CDR3 is 15 amino acids. The CDR3 protein is CASSYARGPVNEQYF. The CDR3, as DNA: TGTGCCAGCAGTTACGCGCGGGGCCCTGTCAACGAGCAGTACTTC.

The chain combines TRBV5-1 with TRBJ2-6, with 7 bases lining up with TRBD1. This CDR3 has 17 residues. CDR1 SGHRS and CDR2 YFSETQ come from the germline V gene. J was trimmed by 0 bases and V by 4 bases; bases with no gene match: 7. CDR3 residues: CASSIRDRTSGANVLTF. The CDR3 DNA reads as TGCGCCAGCAGCATAAGGGACAGAACCTCTGGGGCCAACGTCCTGACTTTC.

This chain uses TRBV29-1 with TRBJ2-5; weak D call: TRBD2 (6 bases). From germline, CDR1 is SQVTM and CDR2 ANQGSEA. CDR3 length: 13 amino acids. The germline V and J ends were trimmed by 7 bases and 4 bases, with 16 bases remaining between them. As DNA, the CDR3 is TGCAGCGCGAGGAGGGAGGACATAGAGACCCAGTACTTC. It translates to CSARREDIETQYF.

This clone was seen only a few times. The chain is built from TRBV30 and TRBJ1-5; D might be TRBD1 (5 bases). V was clipped by 2 bases and J by 7 bases, with 12 bases between them. This CDR3 is built from 13 residues. Germline assignment: CDR1 GTSNPN and CDR2 SVGIG (reference sequence). CDR3 amino acids: CAWSTKGQQPQHF. The CDR3 DNA sequence: TGTGCCTGGAGTACCAAGGGGCAACAGCCCCAGCATTTT.

Only a few counts were recorded for this clone. This rearrangement joins TRBV9 to TRBJ2-1; D unclear. Looked up from germline, CDR1 is SGDLS and CDR2 is YYNGEE. CDR3 length: 16 residues. The ends were cut back, 4 bases at V and 0 bases at J, with 14 bases in the middle. In DNA form, the CDR3 reads TGTGCCAGCAGCCTAAGAGGCGATAGCTCCTACAATGAGCAGTTCTTC. This encodes CASSLRGDSSYNEQFF.

This clone was seen a handful of times. This sequence joins TRBV15 and TRBJ1-2; D remains ambiguous. The CDR3 runs to 12 residues. Germline loops: CDR1 LNHNV, CDR2 YYDKDF (reference sequence). V was pared by 1 base and J by 8 bases, with 8 bases between. The CDR3 DNA is TGTGCCACCAGCAGAGGAGGGTTAGGCTACACCTTC. Its translation: CATSRGGLGYTF.

The chain combines TRBV19 with TRBJ2-1; a possible D gene is TRBD1 (6 bases). V gave up 6 bases and J gave up 14 bases, with 20 bases separating them. This CDR3 contains 13 residues. From germline, CDR1 is LNHDA and CDR2 SQIVND (reference sequence). Here the CDR3 DNA reads TGTGCCAGTAGGGGGGCGTTCGGGGCTTTAGAGTTCTTC. It specifies CASRGAFGALEFF.

This clone was observed a few times. V and J are TRBV4-1 and TRBJ1-2; D gene unclear. CDR1 and CDR2 (germline): MGHRA, YSYEKL. The CDR3 extends over 12 amino acids. Trimming shortened V by 4 bases and J by 5 bases, and 8 bases separated the two germline ends. The CDR3 nucleotides are TGCGCCAGCAGCCCCCCAGGTTATGGCTACACCTTC. It yields the protein CASSPPGYGYTF.